This TCR beta chain was documented in a study of T cell clones after liver transplantation. Study in general: In this trial, immunosuppression withdrawal was attempted within 2 years of liver transplant. Pre-transplant mixed lymphocyte reactions yielded third-party-reactive TCRbeta sequences as comparators for graft-donor-reactive sequences. Apart from a few HCV-positive recipients, transplants were for non-autoimmune, non-viral reasons.

V lost 2 bases to trimming and J lost 0 bases, with 11 bases between them. CDR1 and CDR2 from the germline V gene are KGHSH and LQKENI. The CDR3 extends over 16 amino acids. Only in-frame clones appear in the TCRdb table, and some are missing; sequencing was by immunoSEQ multiplex PCR. The table lists fewer than 110,000 clones, around 80% of them singletons, with approximately 2.8% in the top ten. The specimen comprised CD4+ T cells from blood, sampled around 50 months after liver transplant. The source is a human patient who received a liver transplant. The graft donor may account for some of the T cells. This sequence joins TRBV18 and TRBJ2-1; D unclear. The CDR3 DNA follows: TGTGCCAGCTCACCATCCGCTGTCAGCTCCTACAATGAGCAGTTCTTC. Its protein is CASSPSAVSSYNEQFF.